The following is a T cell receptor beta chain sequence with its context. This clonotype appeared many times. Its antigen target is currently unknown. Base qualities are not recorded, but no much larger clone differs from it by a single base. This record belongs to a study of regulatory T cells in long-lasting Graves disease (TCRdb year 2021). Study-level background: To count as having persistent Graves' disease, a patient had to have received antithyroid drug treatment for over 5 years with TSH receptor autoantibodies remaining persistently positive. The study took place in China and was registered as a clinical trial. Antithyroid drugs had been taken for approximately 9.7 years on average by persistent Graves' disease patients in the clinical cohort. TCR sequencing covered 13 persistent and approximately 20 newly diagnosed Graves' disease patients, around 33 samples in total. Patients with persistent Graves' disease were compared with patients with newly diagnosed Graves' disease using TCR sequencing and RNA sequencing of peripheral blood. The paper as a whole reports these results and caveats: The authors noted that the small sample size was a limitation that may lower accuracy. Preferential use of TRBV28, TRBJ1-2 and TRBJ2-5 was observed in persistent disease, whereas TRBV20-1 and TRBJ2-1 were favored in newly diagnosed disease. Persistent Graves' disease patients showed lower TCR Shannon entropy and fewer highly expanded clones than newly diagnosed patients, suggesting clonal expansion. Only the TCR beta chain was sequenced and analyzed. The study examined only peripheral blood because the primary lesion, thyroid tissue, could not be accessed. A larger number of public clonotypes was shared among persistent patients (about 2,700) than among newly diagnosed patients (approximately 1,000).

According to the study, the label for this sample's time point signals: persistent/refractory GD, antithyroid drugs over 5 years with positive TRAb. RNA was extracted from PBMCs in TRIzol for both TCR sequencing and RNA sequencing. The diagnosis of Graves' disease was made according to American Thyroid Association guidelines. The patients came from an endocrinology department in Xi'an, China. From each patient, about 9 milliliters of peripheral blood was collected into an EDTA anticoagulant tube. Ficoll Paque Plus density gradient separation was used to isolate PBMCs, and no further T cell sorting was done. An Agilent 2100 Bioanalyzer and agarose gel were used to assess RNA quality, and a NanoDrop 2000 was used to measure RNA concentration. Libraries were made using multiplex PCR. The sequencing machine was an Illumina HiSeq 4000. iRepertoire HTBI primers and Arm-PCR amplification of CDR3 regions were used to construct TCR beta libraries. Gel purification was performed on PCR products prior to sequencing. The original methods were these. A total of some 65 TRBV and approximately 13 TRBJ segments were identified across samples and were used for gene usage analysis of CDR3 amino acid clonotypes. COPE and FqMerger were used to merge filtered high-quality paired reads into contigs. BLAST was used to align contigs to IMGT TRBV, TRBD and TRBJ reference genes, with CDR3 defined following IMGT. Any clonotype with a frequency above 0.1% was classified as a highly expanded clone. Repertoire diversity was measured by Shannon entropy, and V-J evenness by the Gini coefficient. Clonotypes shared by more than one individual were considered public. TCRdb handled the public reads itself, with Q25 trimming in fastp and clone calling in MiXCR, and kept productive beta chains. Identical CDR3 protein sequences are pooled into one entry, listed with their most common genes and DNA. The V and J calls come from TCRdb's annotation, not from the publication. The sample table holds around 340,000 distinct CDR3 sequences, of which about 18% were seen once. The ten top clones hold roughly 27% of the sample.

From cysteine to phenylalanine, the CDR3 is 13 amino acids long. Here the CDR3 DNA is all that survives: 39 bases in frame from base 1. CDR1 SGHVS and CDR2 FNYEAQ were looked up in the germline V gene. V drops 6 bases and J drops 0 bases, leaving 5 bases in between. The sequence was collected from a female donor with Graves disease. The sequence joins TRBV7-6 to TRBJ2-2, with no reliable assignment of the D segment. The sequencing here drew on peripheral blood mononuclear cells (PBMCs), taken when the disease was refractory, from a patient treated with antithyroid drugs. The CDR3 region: CASSQTNTGELFF. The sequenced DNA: TGTGCCAGCAGTCAGACGAACACCGGGGAGCTGTTTTTT.